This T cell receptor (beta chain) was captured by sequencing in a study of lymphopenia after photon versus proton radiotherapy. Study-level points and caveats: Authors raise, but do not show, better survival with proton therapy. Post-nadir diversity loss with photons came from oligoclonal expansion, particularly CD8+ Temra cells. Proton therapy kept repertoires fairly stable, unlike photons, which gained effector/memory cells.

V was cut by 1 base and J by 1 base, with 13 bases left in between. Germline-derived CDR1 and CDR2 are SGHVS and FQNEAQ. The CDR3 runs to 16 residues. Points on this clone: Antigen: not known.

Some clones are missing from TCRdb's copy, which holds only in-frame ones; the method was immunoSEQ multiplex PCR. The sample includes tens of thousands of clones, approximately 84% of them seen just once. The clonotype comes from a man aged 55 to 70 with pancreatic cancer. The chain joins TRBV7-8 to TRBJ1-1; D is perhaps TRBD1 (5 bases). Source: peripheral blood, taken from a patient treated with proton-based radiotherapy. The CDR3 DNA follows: TGTGCCAGCAGCTTAGGGGGCAGCTTTTCGAACACTGAAGCTTTCTTT. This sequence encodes CASSLGGSFSNTEAFF.